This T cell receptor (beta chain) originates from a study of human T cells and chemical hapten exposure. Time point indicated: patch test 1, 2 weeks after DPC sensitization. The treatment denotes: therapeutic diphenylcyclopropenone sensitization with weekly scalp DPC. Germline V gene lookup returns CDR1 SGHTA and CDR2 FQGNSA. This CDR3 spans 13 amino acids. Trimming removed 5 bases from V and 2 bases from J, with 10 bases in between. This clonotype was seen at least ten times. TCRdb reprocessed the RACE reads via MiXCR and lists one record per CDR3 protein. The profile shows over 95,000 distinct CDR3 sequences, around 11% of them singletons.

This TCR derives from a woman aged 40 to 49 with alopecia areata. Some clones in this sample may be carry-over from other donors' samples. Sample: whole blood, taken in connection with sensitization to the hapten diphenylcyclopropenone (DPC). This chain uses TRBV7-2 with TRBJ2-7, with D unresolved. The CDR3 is CASSRGPTYEQYF. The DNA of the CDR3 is TGTGCCAGCAGCCGCGGACCAACCTACGAGCAGTACTTC.